These T cell receptor beta chains were read from a single sample in a study of identical twins. TCRdb reprocessed the 5' RACE reads with MiXCR, giving one entry per CDR3 protein. Of hundreds of thousands of distinct CDR3 sequences listed, 5.5% to 7.5% are singletons. Sequencing input: naive T cells sorted from blood. The origin of the receptors is a man younger than 35 in good health. The CDR3 runs from the conserved cysteine through the conserved F or W. The D gene is left open where the match is weak. The size field is filled for only some rows; it gives once, few, many or a size class.

TRBJ2-3 . TRBV7-3 few TGTGCCAGCAGCTTAAGCCCGCCGGGGCCGGCACACACAGATACGCAGTATTTT CASSLSPPGPAHTDTQYF
TRBJ2-1 TRBD2 TRBV11-2 few TGTGCCGCGGGAGTATACAATGAGCAGTTCTTC CAAGVYNEQFF
TRBJ2-3 TRBD2 TRBV6-2/TRBV6-3 many TGTGCCAGCAGTTACTTTCTAGCGGGAGCCACAGATACGCAGTATTTT CASSYFLAGATDTQYF
TRBJ2-6 TRBD1 TRBV12-3/TRBV12-4 . TGTGCCAGCAGTCCCCGGACAGGACAAGTGAGCTCTGGGGCCAACGTCCTGACTTTC CASSPRTGQVSSGANVLTF
TRBJ1-6 TRBD1 TRBV3-1 many TGTGCCAGCAGCCAAGATCGTCAGGGGGCGTCTAATTCACCCCTCCACTTT CASSQDRQGASNSPLHF
TRBJ1-3 TRBD1 TRBV18 . TGTGCCAGCTCACGTCCGACAGGGATCAGAAACACCATATATTTT CASSRPTGIRNTIYF
TRBJ1-4 . TRBV24-1 . TGTGCCACCAGTGTGGGGCAGCTTCAGGCGACTAATGAAAAACTGTTTTTT CATSVGQLQATNEKLFF
TRBJ2-7 . TRBV6-2/TRBV6-3 few TGTGCCAGCAGGACAGGACCGGGCGCCTACGAGCAGTACTTC CASRTGPGAYEQYF
TRBJ2-5 . TRBV6-2/TRBV6-3 few TGTGCCAGCAGTTACTGGTCAGCCCAAGAGACCCAGTACTTC CASSYWSAQETQYF
TRBJ2-1 . TRBV6-1 . TGTGCCAGCAATATAGGCGAGACCAATGAGCAGTTCTTC CASNIGETNEQFF
TRBJ2-1 TRBD2 TRBV11-2 . TGTGCCAGCAGCTTGGGGGGGACTAGCGGAGCCCTCTACAATGAGCAGTTCTTC CASSLGGTSGALYNEQFF
TRBJ2-1 TRBD2 TRBV6-2/TRBV6-3 few TGTGCCAGCAGTACACGACTAGCGCGCTACAATGAGCAGTTCTTC CASSTRLARYNEQFF
TRBJ2-1 TRBD2 TRBV6-2/TRBV6-3 many TGTGCCAGCGGAGCTAGCGGGAGTTTCAATGAGCAGTTCTTC CASGASGSFNEQFF
TRBJ2-1 TRBD2 TRBV7-3 many TGTGCCAGCAGCTCACTAGGCGGGAGCTCCTACAATGAGCAGTTCTTC CASSSLGGSSYNEQFF
TRBJ2-1 TRBD2 TRBV7-8 many TGTGCCAGCAGCTTCAGCGGGAGAGTTCCAAACAATGAGCAGTTCTTC CASSFSGRVPNNEQFF
TRBJ1-2 . TRBV12-3/TRBV12-4 many TGTGCCAGCAGTGGACACGGCTATGGCTACACCTTC CASSGHGYGYTF
TRBJ2-7 . TRBV7-9 . TGTGCCAGCAGCTTAGCGCGAGGACAGCATTACCTCTACGAGCAGTACTTC CASSLARGQHYLYEQYF
TRBJ2-3 TRBD2 TRBV6-1 . TGTGCCAGCAGTATGGGAGCGGGGGGCACAGATACGCAGTATTTT CASSMGAGGTDTQYF
TRBJ2-7 . TRBV4-3 many TGCGCCAGCAGCCCGCTCCTAGATCGAGAGCAGTACTTC CASSPLLDREQYF
TRBJ2-5 . TRBV12-3/TRBV12-4 many TGTGCCAGCAGTTTGTATAGGGAGACCCAGTACTTC CASSLYRETQYF
TRBJ1-1 . TRBV19 . TGTGCCAGTAGTCCGGTTGGGTTACAGGGAAATGGGATGAACACTGAAGCTTTCTTT CASSPVGLQGNGMNTEAFF
TRBJ2-1 TRBD2 TRBV20-1 many TGCAGTGCTACCCAGGGGATGGCGGGAGGCAATGAGCAGTTCTTC CSATQGMAGGNEQFF
TRBJ2-7 . TRBV28 many TGTGCCAGCAGTTTACCGGGAACTGCGGAAGAGCAGTACTTC CASSLPGTAEEQYF
TRBJ1-1 . TRBV12-3/TRBV12-4 many TGTGCCAGCAGTTTAGGCCCCGGGTGGCCCAACACTGAAGCTTTCTTT CASSLGPGWPNTEAFF
TRBJ2-1 TRBD2 TRBV13 . TGTGCCAGCAGCTTAGTGGGTGGAGTGCTAGCGGGAGGCAGGATCAATGAGCAGTTCTTC CASSLVGGVLAGGRINEQFF
TRBJ2-1 TRBD2 TRBV6-5 many TGTGCCAGCAGTTCCCGGACTAGCGGAAGTAACAATGAGCAGTTCTTC CASSSRTSGSNNEQFF
TRBJ2-1 TRBD2 TRBV12-3/TRBV12-4 many TGTGCCAGCTTAGGTAGCGGGATATACAATGAGCAGTTCTTC CASLGSGIYNEQFF
TRBJ2-7 TRBD1 TRBV11-1 few TGTGCCAGCAGCCGCAAGGGACAGAGTTCTCTCCCCATTTACGAGCAGTACTTC CASSRKGQSSLPIYEQYF
TRBJ2-3 . TRBV21-1 many TGTGCCAGCAGCAAATTTGGGTACTTCACAGATACGCAGTATTTT CASSKFGYFTDTQYF
TRBJ2-2 . TRBV2 . TGTGCCAGCAGTGAAGAAGCGCCCGCGAACACCGGGGAGCTGTTTTTT CASSEEAPANTGELFF
TRBJ1-6 . TRBV10-3 . TGTGCCATCAGTGATGGGGGCGGTTCACCCCTCCACTTT CAISDGGGSPLHF
TRBJ1-1 TRBD1 TRBV5-1 many TGCGCCAGCAGCCACGGACAGGGAGGGTATGCTTTCTTT CASSHGQGGYAFF
TRBJ2-3 TRBD2 TRBV12-3/TRBV12-4 many TGTGCCAGCAGTTTTCCTGGGACTAGCGAAGCAGATACGCAGTATTTT CASSFPGTSEADTQYF
TRBJ1-1 . TRBV20-1 many TGCAGTGCTACTTTCTTGGGCGGCCAGAACACTGAAGCTTTCTTT CSATFLGGQNTEAFF
TRBJ1-4 TRBD1 TRBV7-9 many TGTGCCAGCAGCCATTCGGACAGGGTTGAAAAACTGTTTTTT CASSHSDRVEKLFF
TRBJ2-2 . TRBV10-2 . TGCGCCAGCAGTGGGGTCTTCACCGGGGAGCTGTTTTTT CASSGVFTGELFF
TRBJ1-1 . TRBV20-1 many TGCAGTGCTAGAGACAATTTGAGGGGAATGAACACTGAAGCTTTCTTT CSARDNLRGMNTEAFF
TRBJ2-3 . TRBV20-1 many TGCAGTGCCCCGGTATCGGATACGCAGTATTTT CSAPVSDTQYF
TRBJ1-1 . TRBV20-1 few TGCAGTGCTAGGCCCGAGACAGTAGAAGCTTTCTTT CSARPETVEAFF
TRBJ2-5 . TRBV2 . TGTGCCAGCAGTGTAATTCCGGGACAACAAGAGACCCAGTACTTC CASSVIPGQQETQYF
TRBJ1-2 . TRBV11-2 few TGTGCCAGCAGCTCCCCCGGGGGCGATAAGGGCTACACCTTC CASSSPGGDKGYTF
TRBJ2-1 . TRBV7-9 . TGTGCCAGCAGCTGGGGGGGGGCAAGCGATGAGCAGTTCTTC CASSWGGASDEQFF
TRBJ2-7 TRBD1 TRBV28 many TGTGCCAGCAGTATACAGGGGAGCGAGCAGTACTTC CASSIQGSEQYF
TRBJ2-7 TRBD2 TRBV6-1 many TGTGCCAGCAGTCCCACGACTAGCGGGAGTTCAGACGAGCAGTACTTC CASSPTTSGSSDEQYF